These 13 T cell receptor beta chains were sequenced from one sample in a study of cytomegalovirus exposure and HLA in healthy donors. The PCR made use of 60 Vbeta and 13 Jbeta primers. Clones were read by immunoSEQ multiplex PCR, and TCRdb kept only the in-frame ones, dropping some. Of 90,000 to 110,000 clones in the sample, roughly 70% were seen once. Sequenced input: PBMCs. The receptors shown here come from a man in his forties in good health and CMV-seronegative.

The chain uses TRBV10-3 and TRBJ1-5, with D possibly matching TRBD1 (5 bases). The CDR3 has 12 residues. CDR1 and CDR2 from the germline V gene are ENHRY and SYGVKD. V was trimmed by 10 bases and J by 3 bases, leaving 10 bases between them. The chain's CDR3 is CATGQDNQPQHF. The CDR3 DNA follows: TGTGCCACCGGACAAGACAATCAGCCCCAGCATTTT.

The J gene is TRBJ1-1, the V gene TRBV10-3; D remains unclear. The CDR3 contains 13 residues. V lost 0 bases, J lost 5 bases, and 7 bases lay in between. Per the germline V gene, CDR1 is ENHRY and CDR2 is SYGVKD. DNA of the CDR3: TGTGCCATCAGTGAGTCACTGGAGACTGAAGCTTTCTTT. This translates into CAISESLETEAFF.

The chain joins TRBV15 to TRBJ1-5; unclear D gene. The CDR3 runs to 13 residues. Germline CDR1 is LNHNV and CDR2 is YYDKDF (reference sequence). V was trimmed by 0 bases and J by 11 bases, leaving 11 bases between them. CDR3 region: CATSRDGGPSQHF. The DNA of the CDR3 is TGTGCCACCAGCAGAGATGGTGGCCCGTCCCAGCATTTT.

The V call is TRBV19, the J call TRBJ2-7; 10 positions match TRBD2. V lost 5 bases, J lost 3 bases, and 4 bases stayed unmatched. The CDR3 is 14 residues long. CDR1 and CDR2 from the germline V gene are LNHDA and SQIVND (reference sequence). CDR3 DNA: TGTGCCAGTAGTGTAGCGGGGGGCCACTACGAGCAGTACTTC. Translated, it gives CASSVAGGHYEQYF.

This clone was seen a single time. The rearrangement joins TRBV28 to TRBJ1-5; D might be TRBD1 (5 bases). V lost 6 bases, J lost 7 bases, and 16 bases lay in between. Germline loops: CDR1 MDHEN, CDR2 SYDVKM. The CDR3 has 14 amino acids. CDR3 sequence (DNA): TGTGCCAGCAGCTTCAGGGTCGGGGGACAGCCCCAGCATTTT. It is translated as CASSFRVGGQPQHF.

This chain joins TRBV7-2 and TRBJ1-5, with D perhaps matching TRBD1 (6 bases). V was pared by 5 bases and J by 0 bases, with 11 bases between. There are 15 residues in the CDR3. Germline V gene sequence: CDR1 SGHTA, CDR2 FQGNSA. CDR3 nucleotides: TGTGCCAGCAGCCTGGGACACCTTAGCAATCAGCCCCAGCATTTT. Translation gives CASSLGHLSNQPQHF. Drawing the rest from reference TRBV7-2 and TRBJ1-5, the complete variable domain is GAGVSQSPSNKVTEKGKDVELRCDPISGHTALYWYRQSLGQGLEFLIYFQGNSAPDKSGLPSDRFSAERTGGSVSTLTIQRTQQEDSAVYLCASSLGHLSNQPQHFGDGTRLSIL.

This chain joins TRBV9 and TRBJ2-2; TRBD1 matches 9 bases. The CDR3 contains 15 residues. The trim removed 3 bases at V and 6 bases at J, leaving 6 bases unmatched. CDR1 is SGDLS and CDR2 is YYNGEE in the germline V gene. The CDR3 sequence is CASSGTGENPGELFF. The CDR3 nucleotides read TGTGCCAGCAGCGGGACAGGGGAAAACCCCGGGGAGCTGTTTTTT. Full variable domain (missing parts from reference TRBV9 and TRBJ2-2): DSGVTQTPKHLITATGQRVTLRCSPRSGDLSVYWYQQSLDQGLQFLIQYYNGEERAKGNILERFSAQQFPDLHSELNLSSLELGDSALYFCASSGTGENPGELFFGEGSRLTVL.

Written as DNA, the CDR3 is TGTGCCAGCAGTGTTGGGGCGTCTCAGCCCCAGCATTTT. This gives the protein CASSVGASQPQHF. The chain recombines TRBV6-5 with TRBJ1-5, with D perhaps matching TRBD1 (5 bases). Per germline, CDR1 MNHEY and CDR2 SVGAGI. This CDR3 region has 13 residues. V gave up 5 bases and J gave up 6 bases, with 11 bases separating them.

The chain recombines TRBV7-8 with TRBJ2-7, with D hard to call. The germline V gene has CDR1 SGHVS and CDR2 FQNEAQ. The CDR3 length is 13 residues. V was pared by 5 bases and J by 4 bases, with 12 bases between. The CDR3 DNA sequence: TGTGCCAGCAGCCGATCCGGCGGATACGAGCAGTACTTC. Translating gives CASSRSGGYEQYF.

This clone occurred a few times. The chain couples TRBV4-1 to TRBJ1-5; TRBD1 matches 8 bases. Losses at the gene ends were 0 bases for V and 6 bases for J; bases not matched to a gene: 10. The length of the CDR3 is 17 residues. Germline CDR1 and CDR2: MGHRA and YSYEKL. This chain's CDR3 is CASSQDMADRVLQPQHF. The CDR3 nucleotides are TGCGCCAGCAGCCAAGATATGGCGGACAGGGTTCTTCAGCCCCAGCATTTT.

V usage is TRBV4-3 and J usage is TRBJ1-4; D is possibly TRBD1 (5 bases). The CDR3 totals 19 residues. The V and J ends lost 0 bases and 3 bases respectively, with 20 bases between them. From germline, CDR1 is LGHNA and CDR2 YSLEER. The CDR3 sequence: CASSQERTTPRSANEKLFF. CDR3 sequence (DNA): TGCGCCAGCAGCCAAGAGAGGACAACCCCAAGGTCGGCTAATGAAAAACTGTTTTTT.

This clone was counted between two and nine times. The V gene is TRBV4-3, the J gene TRBJ1-3; the match to TRBD1 covers 10 bases. Trimming at V came to 4 bases and at J to 8 bases, leaving 8 bases not matched to a gene. The CDR3 contains 15 residues. Germline values: CDR1 LGHNA, CDR2 YSLEER. The CDR3 sequence is CASSPGPDRGDTIYF. CDR3 DNA sequence: TGCGCCAGCAGCCCGGGACCGGACAGGGGGGACACCATATATTTT.

The rearrangement uses TRBV9 and TRBJ2-3; no clear D. This CDR3 contains 15 residues. The V gene's germline CDR1 is SGDLS and CDR2 YYNGEE. Deletions cut 6 bases from V and 4 bases from J, with 18 bases between. CDR3 bases: TGTGCCAGCACCAGAGATGGGCCAGTGGCAGATACGCAGTATTTT. Its protein product is CASTRDGPVADTQYF.